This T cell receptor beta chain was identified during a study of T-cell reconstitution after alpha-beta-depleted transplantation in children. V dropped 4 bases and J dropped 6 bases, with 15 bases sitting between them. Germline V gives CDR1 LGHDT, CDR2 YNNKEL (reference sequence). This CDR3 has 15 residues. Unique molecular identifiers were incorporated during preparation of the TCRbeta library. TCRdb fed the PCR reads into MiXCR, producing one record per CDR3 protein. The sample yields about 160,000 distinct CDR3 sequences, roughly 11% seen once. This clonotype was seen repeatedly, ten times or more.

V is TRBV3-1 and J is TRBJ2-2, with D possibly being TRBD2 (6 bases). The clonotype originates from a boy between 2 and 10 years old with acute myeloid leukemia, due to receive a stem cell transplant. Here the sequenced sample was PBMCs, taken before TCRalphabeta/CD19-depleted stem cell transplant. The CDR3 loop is CASSPYGGMAGELFF. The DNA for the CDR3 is TGTGCCAGCAGCCCCTACGGGGGTATGGCCGGGGAGCTGTTTTTT. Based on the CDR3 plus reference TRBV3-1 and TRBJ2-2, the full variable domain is DTAVSQTPKYLVTQMGNDKSIKCEQNLGHDTMYWYKQDSKKFLKIMFSYNNKELIINETVPNRFSPKSPDKAHLNLHINSLELGDSAVYFCASSPYGGMAGELFFGEGSRLTVL.